The 5 T cell receptor beta chains reported below all come from one sample, sequenced in a study of regulatory T cells in long-lasting Graves disease. Sample time point: newly diagnosed GD, antithyroid drugs for less than 3 months. The TCR library was prepared using RNA isolated from PBMCs. Building the TCR beta libraries relied on iRepertoire HTBI primers, and CDR3 regions underwent Arm-PCR. Via MiXCR, TCRdb re-called the multiplex PCR reads, giving one row per CDR3 protein. The table shows hundreds of thousands of distinct CDR3 sequences, with roughly 17% occurring only once. The same sample was also studied in work on T cells in Graves' hyperthyroidism and ophthalmopathy.

Material: peripheral blood mononuclear cells (PBMCs), obtained at new diagnosis, from a patient treated with antithyroid drugs. The receptors come from a middle-aged man with Graves disease.

The chain employs TRBV5-1 and TRBJ2-1, with unresolved D. The CDR3 extends over 13 amino acids. CDR1 and CDR2 from the germline V gene are SGHRS and YFSETQ. Trimming shortened V by 1 base and J by 8 bases, and 10 bases separated the two germline ends. CDR3 sequence reads: CASSLWTLDEQFF. CDR3 sequence (DNA): TGCGCCAGCAGCTTGTGGACCTTGGATGAGCAGTTCTTC. The variable domain in full, completed from reference TRBV5-1 and TRBJ2-1, reads KAGVTQTPRYLIKTRGQQVTLSCSPISGHRSVSWYQQTPGQGLQFLFEYFSETQRNKGNFPGRFSGRQFSNSRSEMNVSTLELGDSALYLCASSLWTLDEQFFGPGTRLTVL.

Ten or more counts support this clonotype. The junction does not match germline at one end; this may be a read error. V is TRBV2 and J is TRBJ2-2; maybe TRBD1 (6 bases). The CDR3 spans 15 residues. The V gene's germline CDR1 is SNHLY and CDR2 FYNNEI. CDR3 residues: CASREGQGYTGELFF. The CDR3 coding sequence is TGTGCCAGCAGGGAAGGGCAGGGGTACACCGGGGAGCTGTTTTTT.

This clonotype was picked up many times. The chain has TRBV12-3 or TRBV12-4 and TRBJ2-3, with D unresolved. The CDR3 has 14 amino acids. Trimming pared 7 bases from V and 6 bases from J, leaving 17 bases between. CDR3 in amino acids: CASNSDQRWDTQYF. DNA of the CDR3: TGTGCCAGCAACTCGGACCAGAGATGGGATACGCAGTATTTT.

This clonotype was found many times. This rearrangement joins TRBV11-2 to TRBJ2-7; 8 bases map to TRBD1. With 3 bases clipped from V and 3 bases from J, the junction kept 10 bases outside the gene matches. CDR1 is SGHAT, CDR2 FQNNGV, per germline. The CDR3 length is 16 residues. CDR3 sequence (DNA): TGTGCCAGCAGCTTTGGGTTTGGGGACAGGAGCTACGAGCAGTACTTC. It yields the protein CASSFGFGDRSYEQYF. Filled out from reference TRBV11-2 and TRBJ2-7, the complete variable domain reads EAGVAQSPRYKIIEKRQSVAFWCNPISGHATLYWYQQILGQGPKLLIQFQNNGVVDDSQLPKDRFSAERLKGVDSTLKIQPAKLEDSAVYLCASSFGFGDRSYEQYFGPGTRLTVT.

This clonotype was detected ten times or more. The chain carries TRBV5-1 and TRBJ1-6, with D unresolved. Germline V CDR1 and CDR2: SGHRS, YFSETQ. The CDR3 loop spans 14 amino acids. Trimming shortened V by 4 bases and J by 10 bases, and 15 bases separated the two germline ends. CDR3 bases: TGCGCCAGCAGCCCGGGCCAAGCAGACTCACCCCTCCACTTT. Its translation is CASSPGQADSPLHF.